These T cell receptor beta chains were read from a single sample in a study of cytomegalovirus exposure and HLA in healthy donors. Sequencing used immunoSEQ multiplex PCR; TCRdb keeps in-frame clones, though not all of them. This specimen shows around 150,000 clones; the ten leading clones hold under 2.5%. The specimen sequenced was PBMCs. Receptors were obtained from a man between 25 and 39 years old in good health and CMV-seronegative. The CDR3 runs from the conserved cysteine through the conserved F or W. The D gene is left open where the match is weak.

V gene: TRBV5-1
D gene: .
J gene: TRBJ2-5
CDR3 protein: CASSLGGGAETQYF

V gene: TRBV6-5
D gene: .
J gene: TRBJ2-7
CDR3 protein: CASSYSRDTFTYEQYF

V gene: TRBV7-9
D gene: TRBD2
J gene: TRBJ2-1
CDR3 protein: CASSPEGLYNEQFF

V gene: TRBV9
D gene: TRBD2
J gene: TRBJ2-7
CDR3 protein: CASSGTSGLVVEQYF

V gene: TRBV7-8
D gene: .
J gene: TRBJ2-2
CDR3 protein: CASTLGRRENTGELFF

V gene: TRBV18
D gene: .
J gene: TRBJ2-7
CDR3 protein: CASSPFDYETSSYEQYF

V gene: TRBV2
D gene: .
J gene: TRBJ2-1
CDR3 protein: CASEGAGNEQFF

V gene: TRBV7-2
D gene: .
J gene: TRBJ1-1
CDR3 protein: CASSPPNTEAFF

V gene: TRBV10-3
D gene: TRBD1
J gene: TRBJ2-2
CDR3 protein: CATTPGQGLGTGELFF

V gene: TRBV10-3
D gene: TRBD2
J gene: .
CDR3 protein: CAISELTSGVSYEQYF

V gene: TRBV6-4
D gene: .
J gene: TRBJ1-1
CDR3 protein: CASSDAGRTEAFF

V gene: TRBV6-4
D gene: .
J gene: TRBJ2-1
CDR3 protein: CASSLDWDNEQFF

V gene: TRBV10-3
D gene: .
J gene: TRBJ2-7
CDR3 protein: CAIGRTGSSYEQYF

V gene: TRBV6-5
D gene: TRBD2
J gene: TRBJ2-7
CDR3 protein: CASSRREGVYEQYF

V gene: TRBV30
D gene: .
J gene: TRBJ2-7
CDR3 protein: CAWSLNYEQYF

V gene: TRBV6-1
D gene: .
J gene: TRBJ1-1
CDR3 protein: CASREQGGTEAFF

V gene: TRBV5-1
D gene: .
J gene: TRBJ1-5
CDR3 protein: CASSLAPLSEANQPQHF

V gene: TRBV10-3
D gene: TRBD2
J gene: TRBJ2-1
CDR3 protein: CAIGVGAGGRNEQFF

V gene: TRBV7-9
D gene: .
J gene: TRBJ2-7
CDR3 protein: CASSLRNTYEQYF

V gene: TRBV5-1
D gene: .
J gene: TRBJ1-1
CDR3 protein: CASSEPHAKTEAFF

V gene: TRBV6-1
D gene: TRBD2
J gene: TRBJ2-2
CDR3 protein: CASRGGTGELFF

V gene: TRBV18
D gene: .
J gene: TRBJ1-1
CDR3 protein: CASSRDMNTEAFF

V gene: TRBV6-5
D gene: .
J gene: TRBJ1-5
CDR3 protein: CASSDSYSSNQPQHF

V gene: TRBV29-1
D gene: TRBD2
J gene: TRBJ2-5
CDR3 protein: CSVESGLAVPGTQYF

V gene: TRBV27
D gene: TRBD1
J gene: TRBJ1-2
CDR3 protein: CASSLMGTGAYYGYTF

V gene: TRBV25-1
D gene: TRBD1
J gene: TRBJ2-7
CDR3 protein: CASSRQGTHEQYF

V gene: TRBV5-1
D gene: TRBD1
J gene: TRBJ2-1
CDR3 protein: CASSLRPGTGHNEQFF

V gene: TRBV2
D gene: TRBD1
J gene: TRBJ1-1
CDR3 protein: CASNPEQGLVTEAFF

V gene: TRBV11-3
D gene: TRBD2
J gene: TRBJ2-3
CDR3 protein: CASSLGTSGIDTQYF

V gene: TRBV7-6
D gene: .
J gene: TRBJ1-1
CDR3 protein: CASSSDSNTEAFF

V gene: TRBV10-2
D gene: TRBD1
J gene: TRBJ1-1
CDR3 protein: CASSGQGGEAFF

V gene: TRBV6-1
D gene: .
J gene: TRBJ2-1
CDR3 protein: CASSLKGSDYNEQFF

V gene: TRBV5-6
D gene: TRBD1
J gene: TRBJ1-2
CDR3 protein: CASSFDRAANGYTF